The 28 T cell receptor beta chains reported below all come from one sample, sequenced in a study of graft-versus-host responses after intestinal transplantation. The repertoire was sequenced with immunoSEQ multiplex PCR; TCRdb's copy has only in-frame clones and lacks some. The table records approximately 71,000 clones, more than 70% of them present only once. No antigens are known for them. The sample in question was unstimulated CD8+ T cells sorted from spleen or lymph node cells, obtained before intestinal transplant. These receptors came from a human donor who received an intestinal transplant.

The CDR3: CASSRLLAGGTDTQYF. The CDR3 DNA sequence: TGTGCCAGCAGCCGACTACTAGCGGGGGGCACAGATACGCAGTATTTT. This chain joins TRBV28 and TRBJ2-3; 11 bases are a match to TRBD2. The CDR3 contains 16 residues. Trimming took 6 bases from V and 1 from J; bases not matched to a gene: 6. The germline CDR1 and CDR2 sequences are MDHEN and SYDVKM.

This chain connects TRBV6-5 to TRBJ2-7, with 10 bases aligning to TRBD1. The CDR3 covers 15 residues. Germline trimming cut 2 bases from V and 1 base from J; bases unmatched to any gene: 2. Germline assignment: CDR1 MNHEY and CDR2 SVGAGI. The CDR3 loop is CASSYGTGDSYEQYF. CDR3 bases: TGTGCCAGCAGTTACGGGACAGGGGATTCCTACGAGCAGTACTTC.

The chain is built from TRBV7-9 and TRBJ2-1, with 7 bases fitting TRBD2. This CDR3 has 15 residues. The junction had 6 bases not matched to a gene; V was cut back by 5 bases and J by 2 bases. CDR1 and CDR2 from the germline V gene are SEHNR and FQNEAQ (reference sequence). The CDR3 reads CASSIRDYTYNEQFF. CDR3 coding DNA: TGTGCCAGCAGCATCCGGGACTATACCTACAATGAGCAGTTCTTC. Full variable domain (outside the CDR3, taken from reference TRBV7-9 and TRBJ2-1): DTGVSQNPRHKITKRGQNVTFRCDPISEHNRLYWYRQTLGQGPEFLTYFQNEAQLEKSRLLSDRFSAERPKGSFSTLEIQRTEQGDSAMYLCASSIRDYTYNEQFFGPGTRLTVL.

The chain combines TRBV4-1 with TRBJ1-1; 12 bases are shared with TRBD1. V dropped 1 base and J dropped 4; count of bases not matched to a gene: 4. The CDR3 runs 16 residues. Germline loops: CDR1 MGHRA, CDR2 YSYEKL. The CDR3 sequence is CASSQVPGQGATEAFF. CDR3 nucleotide sequence: TGCGCCAGCAGCCAAGTTCCGGGACAGGGGGCCACTGAAGCTTTCTTT.

The chain is built from TRBV15 and TRBJ2-5, with TRBD1 matching 7 bases. Trimming took 0 bases from V and 4 from J; bases not matched to a gene: 5. The CDR3 sequence is 15 residues long. Germline V lookup: CDR1 LNHNV, CDR2 YYDKDF (reference sequence). The CDR3 coding sequence is TGTGCCACCAGCAGAGATCCGGGGACAGCAGAGACCCAGTACTTC. Protein: CATSRDPGTAETQYF.

The chain carries TRBV4-1 and TRBJ2-2, with TRBD2 matching over 8 bases. Germline CDR1 is MGHRA and CDR2 is YSYEKL. The CDR3 runs 16 residues. V dropped 0 bases and J dropped 0; count of bases not matched to a gene: 0. In nucleotides, the CDR3 is TGCGCCAGCAGCCAAGATAGCGGGGCGAACACCGGGGAGCTGTTTTTT. It encodes CASSQDSGANTGELFF.

The V gene is TRBV6-5, the J gene TRBJ2-7; a possible D gene is TRBD1 (5 bases). The CDR3 consists of 12 residues. Looked up from germline, CDR1 is MNHEY and CDR2 is SVGAGI. The V end lost 4 bases, the J end lost 3 bases, and 7 bases lay between the germline ends. The CDR3 loop is CASSSGRYEQYF. The CDR3 region has the DNA TGTGCCAGCAGTTCAGGGCGCTACGAGCAGTACTTC.

V is TRBV11-2 and J is TRBJ2-1, with 12 bases identical to TRBD2. Trimming took 5 bases from V and 6 from J; bases not matched to a gene: 5. CDR3 length: 15 amino acids. Germline V gene sequence: CDR1 SGHAT, CDR2 FQNNGV. CDR3 residues: CASSDLAGGSNEQFF. The CDR3 DNA is TGTGCCAGCAGCGACCTAGCGGGAGGGAGCAATGAGCAGTTCTTC.

The V gene is TRBV27, the J gene TRBJ2-1; weak D call: TRBD2 (5 bases). Trimming removed 10 bases at V and 0 bases at J, with 16 bases between. Germline V gives CDR1 MNHEY, CDR2 SMNVEV (reference sequence). This CDR3 contains 15 residues. CDR3 in amino acids: CANPTGLLSYNEQFF. CDR3 coding DNA: TGTGCCAATCCAACCGGACTCCTCTCCTACAATGAGCAGTTCTTC.

The chain couples TRBV19 to TRBJ2-3, with 7 bases fitting TRBD2. Germline CDR1 is LNHDA and CDR2 is SQIVND (reference sequence). CDR3 length: 14 residues. The V segment lost 9 bases and the J segment 4 bases; nucleotides outside the gene matches: 10. The CDR3 spells CASQKLAGADTQYF. Here the CDR3 DNA reads TGTGCCAGCCAAAAGCTTGCGGGGGCAGATACGCAGTATTTT.

This chain joins TRBV6-5 and TRBJ2-1; 7 bases map to TRBD1. V was pared by 3 bases and J by 9 bases, with 8 bases of the junction left unmatched. From germline, CDR1 is MNHEY and CDR2 SVGAGI. The CDR3 has 14 amino acids. The CDR3 loop reads CASSYGKGAVEQFF. Written as DNA, the CDR3 is TGTGCCAGCAGTTATGGAAAGGGGGCAGTTGAGCAGTTCTTC.

V and J are TRBV6-5 and TRBJ2-1; D gene uncertain. With 2 bases removed from V and 12 bases from J, the gap between germline ends came to 8 bases. The CDR3 has 11 amino acids. Germline CDR1 is MNHEY and CDR2 is SVGAGI. For the CDR3, the DNA is TGTGCCAGCAGTTACGGGTCGGGGCAGTTCTTC. This sequence encodes CASSYGSGQFF.

This clone was counted once. V is TRBV4-1 and J is TRBJ1-1; 10 bases fit TRBD1. The CDR3 runs 15 residues. Germline loops: CDR1 MGHRA, CDR2 YSYEKL. Unmatched junction bases numbered 11, after V lost 5 bases and J lost 8 bases. The CDR3 DNA follows: TGCGCCAGCAGCTACACCGGGACAGGGGACCCCGAAGCTTTCTTT. It is translated as CASSYTGTGDPEAFF.

This clone was seen a single time. The V call is TRBV27, the J call TRBJ2-7, with 9 bases that match TRBD1. Germline lookup yields CDR1 MNHEY and CDR2 SMNVEV (reference sequence). With V trimmed by 5 bases and J by 2 bases, 4 bases remained unmatched. CDR3 size: 14 residues. CDR3 nucleotide sequence: TGTGCCAGCAGTGCCGGGACAGGGACCTACGAGCAGTACTTC. This encodes CASSAGTGTYEQYF.

The CDR3 DNA sequence: TGCGCCAGCAGCTTGGCACAGGGGACGGCCAATGAGCAGTTCTTC. This translates into CASSLAQGTANEQFF. The V and J genes are TRBV5-1 and TRBJ2-1; 7 bases are a match to TRBD1. This CDR3 is 15 amino acids long. The germline V gene encodes CDR1 SGHRS and CDR2 YFSETQ. V dropped 0 bases and J dropped 6; count of bases not matched to a gene: 6. The full variable domain, with the rest looked up from reference TRBV5-1 and TRBJ2-1, is KAGVTQTPRYLIKTRGQQVTLSCSPISGHRSVSWYQQTPGQGLQFLFEYFSETQRNKGNFPGRFSGRQFSNSRSEMNVSTLELGDSALYLCASSLAQGTANEQFFGPGTRLTVL.

The chain recombines TRBV18 with TRBJ2-3; D call uncertain. V was cut by 0 bases and J by 2 bases, with 3 bases left in between. The germline V gene encodes CDR1 KGHSH and CDR2 LQKENI. This CDR3 is 13 amino acids long. The CDR3 nucleotides are TGTGCCAGCTCACCACCCTACACAGATACGCAGTATTTT. Its protein product is CASSPPYTDTQYF.

This rearrangement joins TRBV5-1 to TRBJ1-2, with 7 bases that match TRBD1. The length of the CDR3 is 14 residues. Germline CDR1 reads SGHRS; CDR2 reads YFSETQ. The V segment lost 4 bases and the J segment 6 bases; nucleotides outside the gene matches: 9. The CDR3 protein is CASSQKTGFDGYTF. The CDR3 nucleotides read TGCGCCAGCAGCCAGAAGACAGGGTTCGATGGCTACACCTTC.

This chain uses TRBV5-4 with TRBJ1-2, with a tentative D call TRBD1 (6 bases). Trimming shortened V by 2 bases and J by 4 bases, and 6 bases separated the two germline ends. Germline CDR1 SGHNT, CDR2 YYREEE (reference sequence). The CDR3 runs 12 residues. CDR3 amino acids: CASSLQGYGYTF. Here the CDR3 DNA reads TGTGCCAGCAGCTTACAGGGCTATGGCTACACCTTC.

The chain uses TRBV4-2 and TRBJ1-1; possible D gene TRBD1, 6 bases. This CDR3 has 15 amino acids. Germline CDR1 reads LGHNA; CDR2 reads YNFKEQ. V was pared by 0 bases and J by 3 bases, with 11 bases between. The CDR3 DNA reads TGTGCCAGCAGCCAAGAAAAGGGGGGGGACACTGAAGCTTTCTTT. Encoded protein: CASSQEKGGDTEAFF.

The chain links TRBV10-3 to TRBJ1-2; no definite D call. Trimming pared 8 bases from V and 3 bases from J, leaving 19 bases between. This CDR3 is built from 15 residues. From germline, CDR1 is ENHRY and CDR2 SYGVKD. The DNA for the CDR3 is TGTGCCATCGCTCCTCGGGAGCCCACGGACTATGGCTACACCTTC. Residues: CAIAPREPTDYGYTF.

V gene TRBV6-1 combines with J gene TRBJ2-5; 15 nucleotides agree with TRBD2. Trimming took 8 bases from V and 5 from J; bases not matched to a gene: 3. Germline CDR1 and CDR2: MNHNS and SASEGT. CDR3 length equals 14 residues. CDR3 amino acids: CASGGLAGGETQYF. CDR3 in DNA: TGTGCCAGCGGAGGACTAGCGGGGGGGGAGACCCAGTACTTC.

V gene TRBV19 combines with J gene TRBJ1-2, with D unclear. Germline CDR1 reads LNHDA; CDR2 reads SQIVND (reference sequence). The length of the CDR3 is 14 residues. Trimming shortened V by 6 bases and J by 3 bases, and 14 bases separated the two germline ends. This chain's CDR3 is CASSWALPDYGYTF. The CDR3 DNA follows: TGTGCCAGTAGCTGGGCCCTCCCCGACTATGGCTACACCTTC.

The V gene is TRBV5-1, the J gene TRBJ1-1; unclear D gene. Germline values: CDR1 SGHRS, CDR2 YFSETQ. This CDR3 has 15 residues. The germline V and J ends were trimmed by 2 bases and 2 bases, with 13 bases remaining between them. The CDR3 region is CASSFGRVDNTEAFF. The CDR3 nucleotides read TGCGCCAGCAGCTTTGGGAGGGTAGACAACACTGAAGCTTTCTTT.

This chain links TRBV29-1 with TRBJ1-1, with 7 positions matching TRBD1. This CDR3 comprises 12 residues. Germline V CDR1 and CDR2: SQVTM, ANQGSEA. J was trimmed by 3 bases and V by 7 bases; bases with no gene match: 5. The CDR3 here is CSARQGDTEAFF. CDR3 bases: TGCAGCGCCCGACAGGGAGACACTGAAGCTTTCTTT.

The V call is TRBV7-9, the J call TRBJ1-5; no firm D call. This CDR3 has 13 residues. Trimming cost V 5 bases and J 3 bases, with 8 bases left between them. Germline V gene sequence: CDR1 SEHNR, CDR2 FQNEAQ (reference sequence). The CDR3 nucleotides read TGTGCCAGCAGCAGGCGGGACAATCAGCCCCAGCATTTT. Its translation is CASSRRDNQPQHF.

V gene TRBV11-2 combines with J gene TRBJ1-5; the match to TRBD1 covers 7 bases. Trimming removed 3 bases from V and 9 bases from J; junction bases left unmatched: 14. Germline V CDR1 and CDR2: SGHAT, FQNNGV. CDR3 length: 16 residues. CDR3 protein: CASSLGVDRAGGPQHF. The CDR3 region has the DNA TGTGCCAGCAGCTTGGGGGTAGACAGGGCTGGGGGGCCCCAGCATTTT.

V and J are TRBV5-6 and TRBJ2-3; 9 bases align to TRBD1. With 4 bases clipped from V and 5 bases from J, the junction kept 5 bases outside the gene matches. The CDR3 is made up of 14 amino acids. From germline, CDR1 is SGHDT and CDR2 YYEEEE. The CDR3 bases are TGTGCCAGCAGCCGGGACAGGGTCGGAGATACGCAGTATTTT. It translates to CASSRDRVGDTQYF.

This clone appeared once. The chain couples TRBV7-3 to TRBJ2-3; D is possibly TRBD2 (7 bases). CDR3 size: 17 residues. CDR1 SGHTA and CDR2 FQGTGA come from the germline V gene. V was clipped by 3 bases and J by 2 bases, with 18 bases between them. Here the CDR3 reads CASSLVGGRWATDTQYF. The CDR3, as DNA: TGTGCCAGCAGCTTGGTGGGGGGGCGGTGGGCCACAGATACGCAGTATTTT.